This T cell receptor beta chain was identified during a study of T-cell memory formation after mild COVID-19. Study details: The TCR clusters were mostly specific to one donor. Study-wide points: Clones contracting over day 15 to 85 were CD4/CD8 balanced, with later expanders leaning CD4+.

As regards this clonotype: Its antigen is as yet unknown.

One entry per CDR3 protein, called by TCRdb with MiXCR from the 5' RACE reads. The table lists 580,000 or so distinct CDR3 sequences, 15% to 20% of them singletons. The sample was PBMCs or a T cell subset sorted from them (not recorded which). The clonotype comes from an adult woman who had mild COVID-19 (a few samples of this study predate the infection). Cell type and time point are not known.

The CDR3 loop is CASSVDRQGAYNEQFF. DNA for the CDR3: TGTGCCAGCAGCGTAGACAGACAGGGTGCCTACAATGAGCAGTTCTTC. The chain combines TRBV9 with TRBJ2-1, with 7 bases identical to TRBD1. Germline V CDR1 and CDR2: SGDLS, YYNGEE. The CDR3 is 16 residues long. J was trimmed by 2 bases and V by 0 bases; bases with no gene match: 5.